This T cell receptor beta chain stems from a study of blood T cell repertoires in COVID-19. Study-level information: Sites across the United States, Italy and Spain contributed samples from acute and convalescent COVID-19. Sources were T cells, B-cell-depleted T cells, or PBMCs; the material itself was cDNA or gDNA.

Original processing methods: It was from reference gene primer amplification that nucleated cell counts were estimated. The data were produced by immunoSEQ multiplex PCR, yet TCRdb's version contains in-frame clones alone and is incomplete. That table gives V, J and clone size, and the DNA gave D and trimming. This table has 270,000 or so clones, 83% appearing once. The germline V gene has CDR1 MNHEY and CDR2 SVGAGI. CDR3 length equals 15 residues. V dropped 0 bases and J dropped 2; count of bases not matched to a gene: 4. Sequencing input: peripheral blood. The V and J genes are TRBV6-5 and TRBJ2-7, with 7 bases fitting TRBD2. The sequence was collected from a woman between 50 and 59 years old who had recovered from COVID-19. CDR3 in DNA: TGTGCCAGCAGTTACTCATCTGGGGGGGCCTACGAGCAGTACTTC. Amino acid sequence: CASSYSSGGAYEQYF.